One sample yielded the 13 T cell receptor beta chains listed below, sequenced in a study of shared clonotypes between healthy human individuals. The protocol was immunoSEQ multiplex PCR, while the TCRdb copy is restricted to in-frame clones and leaves out a portion. The sample has hundreds of thousands of clones; approximately 96% are singletons. Positively selected for CCR7, the CD45RO-negative cells used as naive CD8 cells excluded terminally differentiated effector memory CD45RA+ cells. Material for sequencing was naive CD8+ T cells sorted from blood. The receptors derive from a woman younger than 45 in good health.

The genes are TRBV4-1 and TRBJ2-7; D might be TRBD2 (6 bases). The CDR3 extends over 15 amino acids. Trimming took off 0 bases at V and 7 bases at J, with 16 bases between the two ends. CDR1 and CDR2 from the germline V gene are MGHRA and YSYEKL. The CDR3 loop is CASSQDGSGLGEQYF. In DNA form, the CDR3 reads TGCGCCAGCAGCCAAGATGGAAGCGGGTTGGGGGAGCAGTACTTC.

The chain employs TRBV7-9 and TRBJ2-5; perhaps TRBD2 as D (5 bases). This CDR3 is built from 12 residues. The ends were cut back, 7 bases at V and 5 bases at J, with 11 bases in the middle. Germline CDR1 is SEHNR and CDR2 is FQNEAQ (reference sequence). The CDR3 region is CASIGPGETQYF. In DNA form, the CDR3 reads TGTGCCAGCATTGGCCCGGGGGAGACCCAGTACTTC.

This sequence joins TRBV5-1 and TRBJ2-7; 10 nucleotides agree with TRBD2. Germline CDR1 is SGHRS and CDR2 is YFSETQ. The J segment lost 2 bases and the V segment lost 7 bases, leaving 18 bases of the junction unmatched. CDR3 size: 18 residues. CDR3 amino acids: CASEPGWASGRETYEQYF. DNA for the CDR3: TGCGCCAGCGAACCCGGGTGGGCTAGCGGGAGAGAAACCTACGAGCAGTACTTC.

The chain joins TRBV4-1 to TRBJ1-5, with D possibly matching TRBD1 (6 bases). The germline V gene encodes CDR1 MGHRA and CDR2 YSYEKL. This CDR3 has 14 amino acids. Trimming removed 3 bases from V and 4 bases from J, with 10 bases in between. Written as DNA, the CDR3 is TGCGCCAGCAGCCAGACCAGGGGAAATCAGCCCCAGCATTTT. Its translation is CASSQTRGNQPQHF.

The chain uses TRBV6-1 and TRBJ2-1; 7 positions match TRBD2. This CDR3 comprises 16 residues. Germline V gene sequence: CDR1 MNHNS, CDR2 SASEGT. Losses at the gene ends were 0 bases for V and 8 bases for J; bases not matched to a gene: 10. Written as DNA, the CDR3 is TGTGCCAGCAGTGAAGCAGCCGCGGGAGTTGGGTATGAGCAGTTCTTC. Protein product: CASSEAAAGVGYEQFF.

J is TRBJ2-1 and V is TRBV6-5; no reliable D call. Germline V gives CDR1 MNHEY, CDR2 SVGAGI. The CDR3 length is 12 residues. V was pared by 5 bases and J by 8 bases, with 10 bases between. CDR3 sequence: CASSTQAHEQFF. The CDR3 DNA reads as TGTGCCAGCAGTACCCAGGCCCATGAGCAGTTCTTC.

V gene TRBV28 combines with J gene TRBJ1-3, with D hard to call. Trimming took off 4 bases at V and 0 bases at J, with 7 bases between the two ends. Germline CDR1 is MDHEN and CDR2 is SYDVKM. This CDR3 has 14 residues. CDR3 coding DNA: TGTGCCAGCAGTTACGGCACCTCTGGAAACACCATATATTTT. As protein: CASSYGTSGNTIYF.

The count of this clone is one. The gene calls are TRBV27 and TRBJ2-3, with unresolved D. Germline loops: CDR1 MNHEY, CDR2 SMNVEV (reference sequence). The CDR3 runs to 13 residues. V was cut by 6 bases and J by 5 bases, with 12 bases left in between. Here the CDR3 DNA reads TGTGCCAGCAGCTATACCCTAAAAGATACGCAGTATTTT. This gives the protein CASSYTLKDTQYF.

The V and J genes are TRBV28 and TRBJ2-2; D is undetermined. The CDR3 runs to 15 residues. V gave up 5 bases and J gave up 4 bases, with 14 bases separating them. Germline CDR1 and CDR2: MDHEN and SYDVKM. CDR3 coding DNA: TGTGCCAGCAGTAACAGCTTAGGTGCCACCGGGGAGCTGTTTTTT. This gives the protein CASSNSLGATGELFF.

The V call is TRBV14, the J call TRBJ2-4; D not resolved. Looked up from germline, CDR1 is SGHDN and CDR2 is FVKESK. Trimming cost V 4 bases and J 1 base, with 8 bases left between them. The CDR3 has 14 amino acids. CDR3 residues: CASSPRQAKNIQYF. DNA of the CDR3: TGTGCCAGCAGCCCTCGGCAGGCCAAAAACATTCAGTACTTC.

The rearrangement uses TRBV13 and TRBJ2-5; D is tentatively TRBD1 or TRBD2 (5 bases each). V shed 4 bases and J shed 2 bases, with 8 bases lying between them. CDR3 length: 13 residues. Looked up from germline, CDR1 is PRHDT and CDR2 is FYEKMQ (reference sequence). The CDR3 DNA follows: TGTGCCAGCAGCTCGGGACGGCAAGAGACCCAGTACTTC. Translation: CASSSGRQETQYF. The variable domain in full, with the rest retrieved from reference TRBV13 and TRBJ2-5, is AAGVIQSPRHLIKEKRETATLKCYPIPRHDTVYWYQQGPGQDPQFLISFYEKMQSDKGSIPDRFSAQQFSDYHSELNMSSLELGDSALYFCASSSGRQETQYFGPGTRLLVL.

J is TRBJ2-1 and V is TRBV11-2; unclear D gene. The length of the CDR3 is 10 residues. V dropped 5 bases and J dropped 8 bases, with 4 bases sitting between them. The germline gives CDR1 SGHAT, CDR2 FQNNGV. DNA for the CDR3: TGTGCCAGCAGCCCCGATGAGCAGTTCTTC. It translates to CASSPDEQFF. Combining the CDR3 with reference TRBV11-2 and TRBJ2-1 gives the whole variable domain EAGVAQSPRYKIIEKRQSVAFWCNPISGHATLYWYQQILGQGPKLLIQFQNNGVVDDSQLPKDRFSAERLKGVDSTLKIQPAKLEDSAVYLCASSPDEQFFGPGTRLTVL.

The J gene is TRBJ1-4, the V gene TRBV6-6, with 7 bases that match TRBD1. V lost 2 bases and J lost 6; bases outside the gene matches: 3. CDR1 is MNHNY, CDR2 SVGAGI, per germline (reference sequence). This CDR3 has 14 amino acids. The DNA for the CDR3 is TGTGCCAGCAGTTACCAGGGGGGCGATGAAAAACTGTTTTTT. Translated, it gives CASSYQGGDEKLFF.